A selection of T cell receptor beta chains follows, all from one sample in a study of shared clonotypes between healthy human individuals. TCRdb's table, derived via immunoSEQ multiplex PCR, lists solely in-frame clones and lacks some. Here the sample spans millions of clones, roughly 94% being singletons. Sequenced sample: naive CD4+ T cells sorted from blood. Receptors were obtained from a man younger than 35 in good health. The CDR3 runs from the conserved cysteine through the conserved F or W. The D gene is left open where the match is weak. Part of the rows lack a size; the others show once, few, many or a class for expanded clones.

size | J | V | D | CDR3 | DNA
. | TRBJ1-3 | TRBV5-5 | . | CASSPPAAVSGNTIYF | TGTGCCAGCAGCCCCCCGGCAGCAGTCTCTGGAAACACCATATATTTT
. | TRBJ2-3 | TRBV5-4 | . | CASSYGQQDTQYF | TGTGCCAGCAGCTACGGCCAACAGGATACGCAGTATTTT
. | TRBJ1-5 | TRBV18 | TRBD1 | CASSRDSLNQPQHF | TGTGCCAGCTCCCGGGACAGCCTTAATCAGCCCCAGCATTTT
. | TRBJ2-7 | TRBV5-1 | TRBD2 | CASSGETSREEQYF | TGCGCCAGCAGCGGGGAGACTAGCAGGGAGGAGCAGTACTTC
. | TRBJ2-2 | TRBV12-5 | TRBD1 | CASGRGQGGTGELFF | TGTGCTAGTGGCCGCGGACAGGGAGGCACCGGGGAGCTGTTTTTT
. | TRBJ2-2 | TRBV9 | . | CASSVGYSTNTGELFF | TGTGCCAGCAGCGTAGGGTACAGCACGAACACCGGGGAGCTGTTTTTT
. | TRBJ1-1 | TRBV30 | TRBD1 | CAWTGGVNTEAFF | TGTGCCTGGACAGGGGGGGTGAACACTGAAGCTTTCTTT
. | TRBJ1-6 | TRBV14 | . | CASSQNDLPPLHF | TGTGCCAGCAGCCAAAATGATCTTCCACCCCTCCACTTT
. | TRBJ2-5 | TRBV25-1 | TRBD2 | CASSATSGGTQYF | TGTGCCAGCAGTGCCACTAGCGGGGGGACCCAGTACTTC
. | TRBJ2-5 | TRBV11-2 | . | CASSLVRGAVETQYF | TGTGCCAGCAGCTTAGTCCGGGGAGCGGTAGAGACCCAGTACTTC
. | TRBJ1-1 | TRBV19 | . | CASRHPPGVEAFF | TGTGCCAGCCGTCACCCCCCCGGAGTGGAAGCTTTCTTT
. | TRBJ2-7 | TRBV6-1 | . | CASSSNRITYEQYF | TGTGCCAGCAGCTCAAACAGGATTACCTACGAGCAGTACTTC
few | TRBJ1-2 | TRBV4-1 | . | CASGKGRDYGYTF | TGCGCCAGCGGTAAGGGACGGGACTATGGCTACACCTTC
. | TRBJ2-7 | TRBV10-1 | TRBD2 | CASSESMTSGYEQYF | TGCGCCAGCAGTGAGTCAATGACTAGCGGATACGAGCAGTACTTC
. | TRBJ1-2 | TRBV6-5 | . | CASSSSDRLYGYTF | .
. | TRBJ2-7 | TRBV5-8 | . | CASSLPRSAGAYEQYF | TGTGCCAGCAGCTTGCCCCGATCGGCAGGGGCCTACGAGCAGTACTTC
. | TRBJ1-2 | TRBV27 | . | CASRTGGPLSYGYTF | TGTGCCAGCAGGACCGGGGGACCCCTTTCCTATGGCTACACCTTC
. | TRBJ2-7 | TRBV28 | . | CASRDLPGYEQYF | TGTGCCAGCAGAGACCTACCGGGCTACGAGCAGTACTTC
. | TRBJ2-1 | TRBV11-2 | TRBD2 | CASSLRGLAGYEQFF | TGTGCCAGCAGCTTACGGGGACTAGCGGGCTATGAGCAGTTCTTC
. | TRBJ2-3 | TRBV7-9 | . | CASSPRGLQGLGDTQYF | TGTGCCAGCAGCCCCCGAGGTTTACAGGGTCTAGGAGATACGCAGTATTTT
. | TRBJ1-2 | TRBV2 | TRBD1 | CASGGTAFGGYTF | TGTGCCAGCGGAGGGACAGCTTTTGGTGGCTACACCTTC
. | TRBJ2-7 | TRBV2 | TRBD2 | CASNPTSGIGEQYF | TGTGCCAGCAACCCTACCAGCGGGATAGGCGAGCAGTACTTC
. | TRBJ1-2 | TRBV4-1 | . | CASSRAWGPENYGYTF | TGCGCCAGCAGCCGCGCCTGGGGGCCGGAAAACTATGGCTACACCTTC
. | TRBJ1-2 | TRBV14 | TRBD1 | CASSQVRTGGIGYTF | TGTGCCAGCAGCCAAGTCCGGACAGGGGGCATTGGCTACACCTTC
. | TRBJ2-3 | TRBV30 | TRBD2 | CAWGLGMSDTQYF | TGTGCCTGGGGACTAGGAATGTCAGATACGCAGTATTTT
. | TRBJ2-7 | TRBV7-2 | TRBD1 | CASSLAGTGTYEQYF | TGTGCCAGCAGCTTAGCCGGGACAGGAACCTACGAGCAGTACTTC
. | TRBJ1-1 | TRBV18 | TRBD1 | CASSSTGGGNTEAFF | TGTGCCAGCTCATCCACAGGGGGCGGGAACACTGAAGCTTTCTTT
. | TRBJ2-2 | TRBV5-1 | . | CASSLASNTGELFF | TGCGCCAGCAGCTTGGCTAGTAACACCGGGGAGCTGTTTTTT
. | TRBJ2-1 | TRBV6-6 | . | CASSYRAPNEQFF | TGTGCCAGCAGTTACAGGGCGCCCAATGAGCAGTTCTTC
once | TRBJ2-5 | TRBV11-2 | . | CASSLVRGAGTQYF | TGTGCCAGCAGCTTAGTTAGGGGGGCGGGGACCCAGTACTTC
. | TRBJ1-4 | TRBV7-9 | . | CASSWEGFSNEKLFF | TGTGCCAGCAGCTGGGAGGGATTTTCGAATGAAAAACTGTTTTTT
. | TRBJ2-6 | TRBV12-5 | . | CASGLWQPGANVLTF | TGTGCTAGTGGTTTGTGGCAACCTGGGGCCAACGTCCTGACTTTC
few | TRBJ2-7 | TRBV5-6 | . | CASSLDPRGSYEQYF | TGTGCCAGCAGCTTGGACCCCCGGGGCTCCTACGAGCAGTACTTC
. | TRBJ2-1 | TRBV11-2 | TRBD2 | CASSHPRAGTSNNEQFF | TGTGCCAGCAGCCACCCTAGAGCGGGGACTAGTAACAATGAGCAGTTCTTC
. | TRBJ1-4 | TRBV30 | TRBD1 | CAWSAGQLNEKLFF | TGTGCCTGGAGTGCGGGACAGCTAAATGAAAAACTGTTTTTT
many | TRBJ1-4 | TRBV5-6 | . | CASKEAMGTNEKLFF | TGTGCCAGCAAGGAGGCGATGGGAACTAATGAAAAACTGTTTTTT
few | TRBJ2-7 | TRBV27 | TRBD2 | CASSYLAGGSYEQYF | TGTGCCAGCAGTTATCTAGCGGGAGGCTCCTACGAGCAGTACTTC
. | TRBJ1-5 | TRBV6-1 | . | CASSEAAGSQPQHF | TGTGCCAGCAGTGAAGCGGCAGGGAGTCAGCCCCAGCATTTT
. | TRBJ2-5 | TRBV5-1 | TRBD1 | CASTLAGTGIQETQYF | TGCGCCAGCACCCTCGCCGGGACAGGGATCCAAGAGACCCAGTACTTC
. | TRBJ1-5 | TRBV19 | . | CASSGVGNQPQHF | TGTGCCAGTTCAGGGGTTGGCAATCAGCCCCAGCATTTT
. | TRBJ2-2 | TRBV5-1 | . | CASSLDRPPQNTGELFF | TGCGCCAGCAGCTTGGACAGGCCCCCACAGAACACCGGGGAGCTGTTTTTT
. | TRBJ2-3 | TRBV10-3 | TRBD2 | CAIGGAGRTDTQYF | TGTGCCATCGGGGGAGCGGGGCGCACAGATACGCAGTATTTT
. | TRBJ2-3 | TRBV14 | . | CASSPGPDTQYF | TGTGCCAGCAGCCCAGGGCCAGATACGCAGTATTTT
once | TRBJ1-1 | TRBV10-3 | . | CAIITNTEAFF | TGTGCCATCATTACGAACACTGAAGCTTTCTTT
. | TRBJ1-2 | TRBV15 | TRBD1 | CATSRETGGEGYTF | TGTGCCACCAGCCGGGAGACAGGGGGCGAGGGCTACACCTTC
. | TRBJ1-5 | TRBV6-1 | TRBD1 | CASSDWDRYNQPQHF | TGTGCCAGCAGTGACTGGGACAGGTACAATCAGCCCCAGCATTTT
. | TRBJ2-7 | TRBV30 | . | CAWSVIGRRGGEQYF | TGTGCCTGGAGTGTTATAGGGCGGAGGGGTGGCGAGCAGTACTTC
. | TRBJ2-7 | TRBV12-2 | . | CASRLSVAGQEFGYYEQYF | TGTGCAAGTCGCTTATCAGTAGCGGGGCAAGAGTTCGGTTACTACGAGCAGTACTTC
. | TRBJ1-2 | TRBV7-2 | . | CASSLVIWPGNYGYTF | TGTGCCAGCAGCTTAGTGATCTGGCCAGGGAACTATGGCTACACCTTC
. | TRBJ2-7 | TRBV18 | . | CASTSTRTVRAYEQYF | TGTGCCAGCACTTCTACCAGGACTGTTCGGGCCTACGAGCAGTACTTC
. | TRBJ2-2 | TRBV7-2 | TRBD1 | CASSADRVLGELFF | TGTGCCAGCAGCGCAGACAGGGTTCTAGGGGAGCTGTTTTTT
. | TRBJ2-7 | TRBV5-1 | TRBD2 | CASSLSSGNLYEQYF | TGCGCCAGCAGCTTGTCTAGCGGTAACCTCTACGAGCAGTACTTC
. | TRBJ2-5 | TRBV5-8 | TRBD1 | CASSLVGTAQETQYF | TGTGCCAGCAGCCTAGTCGGGACAGCCCAAGAGACCCAGTACTTC
. | TRBJ2-3 | TRBV6-5 | . | CASRHEDTQYF | TGTGCCAGCAGACACGAGGATACGCAGTATTTT
. | TRBJ2-2 | TRBV28 | . | CASTGGLATGELFF | TGTGCCAGCACCGGCGGGTTGGCCACCGGGGAGCTGTTTTTT
. | TRBJ2-4 | TRBV7-9 | TRBD1 | CASSLGQVLMNIQYF | TGTGCCAGCAGCCTGGGACAGGTTTTGATGAACATTCAGTACTTC